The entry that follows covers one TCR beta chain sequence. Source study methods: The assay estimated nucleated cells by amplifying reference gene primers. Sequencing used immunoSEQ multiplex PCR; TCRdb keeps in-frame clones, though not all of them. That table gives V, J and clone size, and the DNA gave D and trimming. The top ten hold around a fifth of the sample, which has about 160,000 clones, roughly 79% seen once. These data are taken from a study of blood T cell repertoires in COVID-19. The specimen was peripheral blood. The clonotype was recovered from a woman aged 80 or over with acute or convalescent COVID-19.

DNA for the CDR3: TGTGCCAGCAGCGTTGGACTAGCGGGATACAATGAGCAGTTCTTC. As protein: CASSVGLAGYNEQFF. The chain employs TRBV2 and TRBJ2-1, with 12 positions matching TRBD2. V trimming: 6 bases; J trimming: 4 bases; junction bases outside the gene matches: 4. The CDR3 length is 15 residues. Looked up from germline, CDR1 is SNHLY and CDR2 is FYNNEI.